The 9 T cell receptor beta chains listed next were all sequenced from one sample in a study of T cells in Graves' hyperthyroidism and ophthalmopathy. Amplification yielded TCR beta CDR3 regions, with RNA transcripts as the source. Initially, a first-round RT-PCR of the TCR CDR3 employed the HTBI primer set. TCRdb re-called the multiplex PCR reads through MiXCR, storing one row per CDR3 protein. The sample lists 600,000 to 700,000 distinct CDR3 sequences; 45% were seen once. The sequenced sample consisted of peripheral blood or thyroid tissue (not recorded which). Receptors were obtained from an adult man with Graves' disease, either hyperthyroidism or ophthalmopathy (not recorded which).

This clonotype was picked up a small number of times. This chain uses TRBV7-8 with TRBJ1-6; D is ambiguous. The CDR3 consists of 16 residues. Trimming removed 1 base from V and 3 bases from J, with 10 bases in between. Germline V gene sequence: CDR1 SGHVS, CDR2 FQNEAQ. CDR3 protein: CASSLGKGFYNSPLHF. CDR3 nucleotide sequence: TGTGCCAGCAGCTTAGGAAAGGGATTCTATAATTCACCCCTCCACTTT.

CDR3 amino acids: CATSESYNSPLHF. The CDR3 DNA sequence: TGTGCCACCAGTGAGTCCTATAATTCACCCCTCCACTTT. The rearrangement uses TRBV24-1 and TRBJ1-6, with D unresolved. The CDR3 is 13 residues long. Trimming stripped 4 bases from V and 1 base from J, with 1 base between. Germline values: CDR1 KGHDR, CDR2 SFDVKD.

This clonotype has just a few counts. V gene TRBV19 combines with J gene TRBJ1-2; 7 bases agree with TRBD1. V lost 7 bases, J lost 8 bases, and 10 bases stayed unmatched. This CDR3 contains 13 residues. Per the germline V gene, CDR1 is LNHDA and CDR2 is SQIVND (reference sequence). As DNA, the CDR3 is TGTGCCAGTACCATCCAGGGGGGCCTCGGCTACACCTTC. Translating gives CASTIQGGLGYTF.

This clonotype was seen a handful of times. This chain connects TRBV20-1 to TRBJ2-7; possibly TRBD1 for D (5 bases). Germline-derived CDR1 and CDR2 are DFQATT and SNEGSKA (reference sequence). This CDR3 has 15 amino acids. V dropped 0 bases and J dropped 2 bases, with 14 bases sitting between them. The CDR3 loop reads CSARDSSKTAYEQYF. The CDR3 region has the DNA TGCAGTGCTAGAGATAGCTCTAAGACAGCCTACGAGCAGTACTTC.

This clonotype was seen a few times. The chain couples TRBV7-2 to TRBJ2-7; D is perhaps TRBD2 (6 bases). The length of the CDR3 is 15 residues. Germline V gene data show CDR1 as SGHTA and CDR2 as FQGNSA. V dropped 6 bases and J dropped 0 bases, with 15 bases sitting between them. The CDR3 region has the DNA TGTGCCAGCAGGCGTTTAGCGGAGCCCTCCTACGAGCAGTACTTC. Translating gives CASRRLAEPSYEQYF. Based on the CDR3 plus reference TRBV7-2 and TRBJ2-7, the full variable domain is GAGVSQSPSNKVTEKGKDVELRCDPISGHTALYWYRQSLGQGLEFLIYFQGNSAPDKSGLPSDRFSAERTGGSVSTLTIQRTQQEDSAVYLCASRRLAEPSYEQYFGPGTRLTVT.

Notes on this clonotype: Sequence at one end of the junction differs from germline and may be a read error. This chain joins TRBV7-4 and TRBJ2-6, with a tentative D call TRBD1 (5 bases). Looked up from germline, CDR1 is SGHVT and CDR2 is SQSDAQ. The CDR3 length is 13 residues. The CDR3 DNA follows: TGTACCAGCACAGGATCCGGGGCCAACGTCCTGACTTTC. The encoded protein is CTSTGSGANVLTF.

The rearrangement links TRBV2 to TRBJ1-5, with D hard to call. There are 14 residues in the CDR3. Looked up from germline, CDR1 is SNHLY and CDR2 is FYNNEI. V lost 6 bases to trimming and J lost 3 bases, with 12 bases between them. CDR3: CASRVGGVNQPQHF. The CDR3 region has the DNA TGTGCCAGCAGGGTGGGTGGGGTCAATCAGCCCCAGCATTTT.

The chain joins TRBV20-1 to TRBJ2-7, with TRBD1 matching 7 bases. Per the germline V gene, CDR1 is DFQATT and CDR2 is SNEGSKA (reference sequence). There are 16 residues in the CDR3. V was pared by 0 bases and J by 5 bases, with 13 bases of the junction left unmatched. The CDR3 sequence: CSARDMAGTAIHEQYF. CDR3 nucleotides: TGCAGTGCTAGAGATATGGCCGGGACAGCAATCCACGAGCAGTACTTC.

Ten or more counts support this clonotype. In nucleotides, the CDR3 is TGTGCCAGCAGACAGTATAGCAATCAGCCCCAGCATTTT. Encoded protein: CASRQYSNQPQHF. The chain couples TRBV12-3 or TRBV12-4 to TRBJ1-5; unclear D gene. V gave up 6 bases and J gave up 0 bases, with 6 bases separating them. There are 13 residues in the CDR3.